This T cell receptor beta chain stems from a study of blood T cell repertoires in COVID-19. Assay used: immunoSEQ multiplex PCR; TCRdb lists only in-frame clones, some missing. Counted here are over 130,000 clones, over 75% occurring once; the ten biggest clones make up about 3.2%. Recruits, aged about 18 to 89 years, lived in roughly 22 US areas. Either two negative PCRs, clearance, or symptom resolution qualified Cohort 3 donors as recovered. Germline V gene lookup returns CDR1 LNHDA and CDR2 SQIVND (reference sequence). V lost 7 bases, J lost 7 bases, and 12 bases stayed unmatched. CDR3 length: 15 residues. This clone has a single count.

The rearrangement links TRBV19 to TRBJ2-1; TRBD2 matches 8 bases. Material: PBMCs or T cells enriched from blood (not recorded which). The origin of this receptor is a woman aged 45-65 years who had recovered from COVID-19. This CDR3 reads CASNSGPPGGNEQFF. The CDR3 DNA sequence: TGTGCCAGTAATTCCGGACCGCCGGGAGGGAATGAGCAGTTCTTC. The full variable domain, completed using reference TRBV19 and TRBJ2-1, is DGGITQSPKYLFRKEGQNVTLSCEQNLNHDAMYWYRQDPGQGLRLIYYSQIVNDFQKGDIAEGYSVSREKKESFPLTVTSAQKNPTAFYLCASNSGPPGGNEQFFGPGTRLTVL.